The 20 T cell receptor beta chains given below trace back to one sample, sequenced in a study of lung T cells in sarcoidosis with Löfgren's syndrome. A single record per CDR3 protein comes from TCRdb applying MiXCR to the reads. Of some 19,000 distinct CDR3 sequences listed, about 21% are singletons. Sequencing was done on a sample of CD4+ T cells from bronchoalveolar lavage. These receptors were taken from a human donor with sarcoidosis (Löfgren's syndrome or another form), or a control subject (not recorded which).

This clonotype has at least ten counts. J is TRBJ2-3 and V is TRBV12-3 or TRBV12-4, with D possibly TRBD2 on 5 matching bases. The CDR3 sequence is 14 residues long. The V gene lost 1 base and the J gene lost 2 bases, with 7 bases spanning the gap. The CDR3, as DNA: TGTGCCAGCAGTTTAGGAGGGAACACAGATACGCAGTATTTT. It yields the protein CASSLGGNTDTQYF.

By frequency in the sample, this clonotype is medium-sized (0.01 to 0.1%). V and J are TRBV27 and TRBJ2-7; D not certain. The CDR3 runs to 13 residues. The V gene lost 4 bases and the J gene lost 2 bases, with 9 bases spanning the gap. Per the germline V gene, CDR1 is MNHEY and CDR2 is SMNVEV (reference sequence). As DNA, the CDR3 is TGTGCCAGCAGTTCGGCAGGCCCCTACGAGCAGTACTTC. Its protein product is CASSSAGPYEQYF.

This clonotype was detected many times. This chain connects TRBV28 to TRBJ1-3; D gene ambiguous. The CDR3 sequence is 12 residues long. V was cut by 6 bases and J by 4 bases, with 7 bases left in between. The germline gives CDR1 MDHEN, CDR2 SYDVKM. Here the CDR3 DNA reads TGTGCCAGCAGCACCCGGGGAAACACCATATATTTT. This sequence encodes CASSTRGNTIYF.

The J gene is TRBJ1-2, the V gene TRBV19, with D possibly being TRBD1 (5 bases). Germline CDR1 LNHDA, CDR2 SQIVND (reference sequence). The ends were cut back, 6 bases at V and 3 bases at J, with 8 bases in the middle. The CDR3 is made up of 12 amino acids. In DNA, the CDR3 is TGTGCCAGTAGGAAAGGGGACTATGGCTACACCTTC. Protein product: CASRKGDYGYTF. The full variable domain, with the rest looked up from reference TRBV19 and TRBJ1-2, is DGGITQSPKYLFRKEGQNVTLSCEQNLNHDAMYWYRQDPGQGLRLIYYSQIVNDFQKGDIAEGYSVSREKKESFPLTVTSAQKNPTAFYLCASRKGDYGYTFGSGTRLTVV.

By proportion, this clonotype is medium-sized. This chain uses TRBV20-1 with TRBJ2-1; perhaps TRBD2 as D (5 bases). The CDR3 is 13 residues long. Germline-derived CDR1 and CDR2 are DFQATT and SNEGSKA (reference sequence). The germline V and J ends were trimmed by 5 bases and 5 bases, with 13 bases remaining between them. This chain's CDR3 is CSASPRTHNEQFF. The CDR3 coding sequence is TGCAGTGCTTCCCCTCGGACTCACAATGAGCAGTTCTTC.

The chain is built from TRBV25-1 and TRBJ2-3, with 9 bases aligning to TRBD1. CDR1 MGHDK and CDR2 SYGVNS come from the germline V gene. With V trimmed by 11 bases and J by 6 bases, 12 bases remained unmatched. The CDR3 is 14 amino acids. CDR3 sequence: CAGFWTGAGDTQYF. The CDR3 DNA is TGTGCCGGCTTCTGGACAGGGGCGGGGGATACGCAGTATTTT.

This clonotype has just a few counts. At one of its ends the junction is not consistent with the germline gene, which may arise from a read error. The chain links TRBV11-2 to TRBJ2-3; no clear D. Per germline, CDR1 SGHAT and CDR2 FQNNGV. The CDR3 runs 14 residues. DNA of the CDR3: TGTGCCAGCAACTTAGGGTTAAGCACAGATACGCAGTATTTT. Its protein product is CASNLGLSTDTQYF.

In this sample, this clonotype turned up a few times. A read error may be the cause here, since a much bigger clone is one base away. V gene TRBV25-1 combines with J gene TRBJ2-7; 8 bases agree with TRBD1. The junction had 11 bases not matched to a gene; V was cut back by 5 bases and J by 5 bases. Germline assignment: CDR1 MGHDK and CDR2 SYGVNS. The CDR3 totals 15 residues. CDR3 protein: CASSSRTGKAHEQYF. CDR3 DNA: TGTGCCAGCAGTTCCCGGACAGGGAAGGCCCACGAGCAGTACTTC.

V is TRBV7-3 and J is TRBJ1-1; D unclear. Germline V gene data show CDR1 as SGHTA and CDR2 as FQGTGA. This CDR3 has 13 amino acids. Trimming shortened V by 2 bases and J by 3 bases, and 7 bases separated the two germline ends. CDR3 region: CASSLFRDTEAFF. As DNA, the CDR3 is TGTGCCAGCAGCTTATTCCGGGACACTGAAGCTTTCTTT.

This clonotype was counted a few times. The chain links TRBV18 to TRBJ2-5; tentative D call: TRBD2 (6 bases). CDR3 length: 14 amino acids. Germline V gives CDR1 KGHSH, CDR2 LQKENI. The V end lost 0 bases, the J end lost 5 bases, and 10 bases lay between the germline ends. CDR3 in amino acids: CASSPPWEDETQYF. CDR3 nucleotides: TGTGCCAGCTCACCACCGTGGGAGGACGAGACCCAGTACTTC.

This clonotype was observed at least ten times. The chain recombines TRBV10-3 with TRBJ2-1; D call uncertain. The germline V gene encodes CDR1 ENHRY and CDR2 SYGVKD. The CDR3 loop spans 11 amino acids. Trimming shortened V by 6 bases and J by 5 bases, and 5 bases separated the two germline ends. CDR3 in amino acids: CAISRDNEQFF. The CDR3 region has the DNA TGTGCCATCAGCCGGGACAATGAGCAGTTCTTC.

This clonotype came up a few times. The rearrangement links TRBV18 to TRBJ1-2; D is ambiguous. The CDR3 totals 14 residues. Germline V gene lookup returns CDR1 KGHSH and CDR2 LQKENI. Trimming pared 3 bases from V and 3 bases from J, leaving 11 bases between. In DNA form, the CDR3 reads TGTGCCAGCTCACCCGGGCTGTCGGACTATGGCTACACCTTC. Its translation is CASSPGLSDYGYTF.

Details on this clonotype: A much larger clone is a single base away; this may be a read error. Written as DNA, the CDR3 is TGTGCCAGCAGTCGGGAATGGCTATACAATGAGCAGTTCTTC. This codes for CASSREWLYNEQFF. This chain joins TRBV2 and TRBJ2-1; tentatively, D is TRBD2 (5 bases). V lost 5 bases and J 4 bases, leaving 12 bases between the germline ends. This CDR3 region has 14 residues. Germline V gene lookup returns CDR1 SNHLY and CDR2 FYNNEI.

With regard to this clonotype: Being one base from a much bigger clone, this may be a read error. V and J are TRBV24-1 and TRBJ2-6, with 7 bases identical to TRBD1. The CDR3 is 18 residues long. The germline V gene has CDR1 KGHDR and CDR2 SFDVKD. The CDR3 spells CATNDARDSFLLANVLTF. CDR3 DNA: TGTGCCACCAATGATGCCCGGGACAGCTTTTTGCTGGCCAACGTCCTGACTTTC.

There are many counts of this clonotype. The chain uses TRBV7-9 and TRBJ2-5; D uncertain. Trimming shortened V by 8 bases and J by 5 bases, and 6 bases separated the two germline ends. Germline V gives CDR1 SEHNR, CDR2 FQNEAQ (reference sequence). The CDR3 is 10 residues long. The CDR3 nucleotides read TGTGCCAGCGCCCATGAGACCCAGTACTTC. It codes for CASAHETQYF.

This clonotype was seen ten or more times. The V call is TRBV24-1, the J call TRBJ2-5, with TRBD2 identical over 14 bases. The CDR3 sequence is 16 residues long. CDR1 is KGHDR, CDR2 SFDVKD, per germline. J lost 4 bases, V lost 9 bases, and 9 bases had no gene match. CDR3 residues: CATSGTSGRLGETQYF. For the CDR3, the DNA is TGTGCCACCTCCGGGACTAGCGGGAGATTGGGAGAGACCCAGTACTTC.

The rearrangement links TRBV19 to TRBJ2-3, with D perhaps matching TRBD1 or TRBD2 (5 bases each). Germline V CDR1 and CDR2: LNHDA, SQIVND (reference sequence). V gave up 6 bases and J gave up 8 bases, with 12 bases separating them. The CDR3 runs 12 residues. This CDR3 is CASRLGRGTQYF. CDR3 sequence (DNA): TGTGCCAGTAGACTGGGACGGGGTACGCAGTATTTT.

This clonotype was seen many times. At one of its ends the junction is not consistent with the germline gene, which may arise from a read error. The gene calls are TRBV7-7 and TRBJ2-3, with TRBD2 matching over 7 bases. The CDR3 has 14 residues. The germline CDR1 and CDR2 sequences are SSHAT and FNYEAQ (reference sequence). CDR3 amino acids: CASSRGGSEDTQYF. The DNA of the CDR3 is TGTGCTAGCAGCCGGGGAGGGTCTGAAGATACGCAGTATTTT.

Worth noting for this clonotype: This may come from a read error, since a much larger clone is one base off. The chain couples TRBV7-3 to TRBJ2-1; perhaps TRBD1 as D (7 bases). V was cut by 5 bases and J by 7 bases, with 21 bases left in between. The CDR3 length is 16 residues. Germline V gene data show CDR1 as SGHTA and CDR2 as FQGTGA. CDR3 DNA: TGTGCCAGCAGCCTCTTGACTCGCGGGACAGAGAATGAGCAGTTCTTC. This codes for CASSLLTRGTENEQFF.

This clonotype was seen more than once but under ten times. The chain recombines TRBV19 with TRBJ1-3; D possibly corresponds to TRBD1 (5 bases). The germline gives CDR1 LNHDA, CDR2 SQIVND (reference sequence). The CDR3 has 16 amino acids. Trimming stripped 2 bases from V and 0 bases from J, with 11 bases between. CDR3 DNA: TGTGCCAGTAGTATATTGGGGCCGAGCTCTGGAAACACCATATATTTT. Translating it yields CASSILGPSSGNTIYF.